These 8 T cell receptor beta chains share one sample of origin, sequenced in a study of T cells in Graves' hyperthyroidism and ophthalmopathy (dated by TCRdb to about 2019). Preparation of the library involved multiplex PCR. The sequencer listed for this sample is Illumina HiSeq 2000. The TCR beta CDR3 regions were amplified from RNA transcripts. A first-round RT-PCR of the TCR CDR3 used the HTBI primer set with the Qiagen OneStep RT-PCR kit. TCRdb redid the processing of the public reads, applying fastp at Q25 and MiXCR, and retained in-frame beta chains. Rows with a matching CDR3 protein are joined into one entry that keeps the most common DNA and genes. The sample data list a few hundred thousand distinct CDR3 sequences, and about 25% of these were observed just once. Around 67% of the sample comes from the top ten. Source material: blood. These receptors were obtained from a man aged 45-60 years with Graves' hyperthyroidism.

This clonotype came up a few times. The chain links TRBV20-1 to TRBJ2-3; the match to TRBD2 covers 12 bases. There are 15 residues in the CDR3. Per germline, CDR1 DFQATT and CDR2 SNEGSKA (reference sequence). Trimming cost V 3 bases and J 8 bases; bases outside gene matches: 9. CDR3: CSASGLLAGGLTQYF. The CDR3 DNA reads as TGCAGTGCTAGCGGCCTCCTAGCGGGAGGGCTTACGCAGTATTTT.

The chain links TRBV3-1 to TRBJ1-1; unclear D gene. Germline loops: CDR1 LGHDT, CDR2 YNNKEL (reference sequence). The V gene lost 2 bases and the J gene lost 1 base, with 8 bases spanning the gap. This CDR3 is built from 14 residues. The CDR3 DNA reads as TGTGCCAGCAGCCAACAAGCAGCGAACACTGAAGCTTTCTTT. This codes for CASSQQAANTEAFF.

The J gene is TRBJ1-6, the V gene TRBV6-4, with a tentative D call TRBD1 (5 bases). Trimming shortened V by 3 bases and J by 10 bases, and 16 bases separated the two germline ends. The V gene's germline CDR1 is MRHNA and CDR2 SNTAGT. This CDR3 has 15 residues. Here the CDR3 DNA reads TGTGCCAGCAGTGAGGCTCTTGGTGGGGGGTCACCCCTCCACTTT. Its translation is CASSEALGGGSPLHF.

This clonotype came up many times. The CDR3 sequence is CASSRESYEQYF. Written as DNA, the CDR3 is TGTGCCAGCAGCCGGGAGAGCTACGAGCAGTACTTC. This rearrangement joins TRBV3-1 to TRBJ2-7, with D possibly being TRBD2 (5 bases). CDR1 is LGHDT, CDR2 YNNKEL, per germline (reference sequence). This CDR3 has 12 residues. Trimming removed 4 bases from V and 3 bases from J, with 7 bases in between.

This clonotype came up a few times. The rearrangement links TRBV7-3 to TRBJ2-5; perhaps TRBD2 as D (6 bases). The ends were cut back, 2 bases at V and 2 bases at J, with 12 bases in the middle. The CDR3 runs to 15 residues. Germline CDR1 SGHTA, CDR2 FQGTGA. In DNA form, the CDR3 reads TGTGCCAGCAGCTTAGGCGGACTATATCAAGAGACCCAGTACTTC. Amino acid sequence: CASSLGGLYQETQYF.

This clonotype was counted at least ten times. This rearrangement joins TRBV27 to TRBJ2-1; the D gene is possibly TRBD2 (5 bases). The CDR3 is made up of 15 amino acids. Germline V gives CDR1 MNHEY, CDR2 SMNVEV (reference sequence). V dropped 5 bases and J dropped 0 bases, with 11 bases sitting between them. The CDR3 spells CASSPRLSSYNEQFF. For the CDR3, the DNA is TGTGCCAGCAGTCCGCGACTAAGCTCCTACAATGAGCAGTTCTTC.

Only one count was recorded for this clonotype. The chain's CDR3 is CASSGAGTGYNEQFF. The CDR3 nucleotides are TGTGCCAGCAGCGGGGCCGGGACTGGATACAATGAGCAGTTCTTC. The gene calls are TRBV7-9 and TRBJ2-1; the D gene is possibly TRBD2 (6 bases). V gave up 5 bases and J gave up 4 bases, with 15 bases separating them. In germline, CDR1 is SEHNR, CDR2 FQNEAQ (reference sequence). This CDR3 contains 15 residues.

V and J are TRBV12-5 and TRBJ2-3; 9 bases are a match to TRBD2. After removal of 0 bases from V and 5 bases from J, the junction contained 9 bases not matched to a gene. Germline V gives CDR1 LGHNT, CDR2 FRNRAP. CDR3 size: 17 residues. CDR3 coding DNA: TGTGCTAGTGGTTTGGTAAGGAGGCTAGCGGGGAGAGATACGCAGTATTTT. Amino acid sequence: CASGLVRRLAGRDTQYF.